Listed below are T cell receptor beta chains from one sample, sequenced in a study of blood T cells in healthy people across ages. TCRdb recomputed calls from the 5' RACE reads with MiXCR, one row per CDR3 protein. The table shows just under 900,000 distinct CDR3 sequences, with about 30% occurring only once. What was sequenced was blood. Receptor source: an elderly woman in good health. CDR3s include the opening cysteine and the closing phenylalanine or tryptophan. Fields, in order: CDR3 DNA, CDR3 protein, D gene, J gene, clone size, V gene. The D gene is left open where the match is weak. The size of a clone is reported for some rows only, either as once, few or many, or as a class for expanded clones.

DNA: TGCAGCGTGGCGGACAGGGTGGTTGGGAATGAGCAGTACTTC
CDR3: CSVADRVVGNEQYF
D: TRBD1
J: TRBJ2-5
size: NA
V: TRBV29-1

DNA: TGTGCCAGCCGGGCAGGGCTCCAAGAGACCCAGTACTTC
CDR3: CASRAGLQETQYF
D: NA
J: TRBJ2-5
size: NA
V: TRBV27

DNA: TGTGCCAGCAGTTTGGGTTGGGGGGGCAATCAGCCCCAGCATTTT
CDR3: CASSLGWGGNQPQHF
D: NA
J: TRBJ1-5
size: NA
V: TRBV27

DNA: TGCGCCAGCAGCCGAGACAGTTTTACAGATACGCAGTATTTT
CDR3: CASSRDSFTDTQYF
D: NA
J: TRBJ2-3
size: many
V: TRBV5-1

DNA: TGCGCCAGCAGCCCGGGGGACAGGGGTAACACCGGGGAGCTGTTTTTT
CDR3: CASSPGDRGNTGELFF
D: TRBD1
J: TRBJ2-2
size: NA
V: TRBV5-1

DNA: TGTGCCAGTGCCCCCCGTGGAAAGACCCAGTACTTC
CDR3: CASAPRGKTQYF
D: NA
J: TRBJ2-5
size: many
V: TRBV7-2

DNA: TGCAGTGCTGACGCAGGCGGGTCCGCAGATACGCAGTATTTT
CDR3: CSADAGGSADTQYF
D: NA
J: TRBJ2-3
size: NA
V: TRBV20-1

DNA: TGTGCCAGCAGCTTTGGTCCGTACGATCACACTGAAGCTTTCTTT
CDR3: CASSFGPYDHTEAFF
D: NA
J: TRBJ1-1
size: NA
V: TRBV5-6

DNA: TGTGCCAGTAGCGAACAGACAGGGGACGGTTCACCCCTCCTCTTT
CDR3: CASSEQTGDGSPLLF
D: TRBD1
J: TRBJ1-6
size: NA
V: TRBV19

DNA: TGTGCCAGCAGCCACGCCGGGACAGGGAATAGTGAAAAACTGTTTTTT
CDR3: CASSHAGTGNSEKLFF
D: TRBD1
J: TRBJ1-4
size: NA
V: TRBV3-1

DNA: TGCAGCGGCTTTGGGAGCGGGAGTTTTTCCCCCGATACGCAGTATTTT
CDR3: CSGFGSGSFSPDTQYF
D: TRBD2
J: TRBJ2-3
size: NA
V: TRBV29-1

DNA: TGTGCCAGCAGCACCCAGGGGTTTAACGAGCAGTACTTC
CDR3: CASSTQGFNEQYF
D: NA
J: TRBJ2-7
size: many
V: TRBV7-9

DNA: TGTGCCAGCAGCCAATACAGGGTAGGCGAGCAGTACTTC
CDR3: CASSQYRVGEQYF
D: NA
J: TRBJ2-7
size: many
V: TRBV14

DNA: TGTGCCAGCAGCTTAGAGGCAGCCCCCTACGAGCAGTTCTTC
CDR3: CASSLEAAPYEQFF
D: NA
J: TRBJ2-1
size: NA
V: TRBV7-8

DNA: TGTGCCAGCAGCCGCGAACAGGGGCGCGGCTACACCTTC
CDR3: CASSREQGRGYTF
D: TRBD1
J: TRBJ1-2
size: NA
V: TRBV11-2

DNA: TGTGCCAGCAGCTTAGTTCGGCCTAACTATGGCTACACCTTC
CDR3: CASSLVRPNYGYTF
D: NA
J: TRBJ1-2
size: NA
V: TRBV11-2

DNA: TGTGCCAGCAGCCACAGCGGGGGGGCCCAGTTCTTC
CDR3: CASSHSGGAQFF
D: TRBD2
J: TRBJ2-1
size: NA
V: TRBV7-2

DNA: TGTGCCAGCAGTTCCACCTCCACAGAGCAGTTCTTC
CDR3: CASSSTSTEQFF
D: NA
J: TRBJ2-1
size: many
V: TRBV6-2/TRBV6-3

DNA: TGTGCCAGCAGGTACGGCGACCAGGGCTACGAGCAGTACTTC
CDR3: CASRYGDQGYEQYF
D: NA
J: TRBJ2-7
size: NA
V: TRBV6-6

DNA: TGTGCCAGCAGGGCCTATAGCAATCAGCCCCAGCATTTT
CDR3: CASRAYSNQPQHF
D: NA
J: TRBJ1-5
size: many
V: TRBV6-2/TRBV6-3

DNA: TGTGCCATCAGTGGAAGCGGCCCAAGCACAGATACGCAGTATTTT
CDR3: CAISGSGPSTDTQYF
D: NA
J: TRBJ2-3
size: many
V: TRBV10-3

DNA: TGTGCCAGCAGCACACAACTAGCGGGGTCTTCCGGGGAGCTGTTTTTT
CDR3: CASSTQLAGSSGELFF
D: TRBD2
J: TRBJ2-2
size: NA
V: TRBV7-9

DNA: TGTGCCAGCAGCAAAAGAGGGCCCTTCGGCCCTCGCCCAGATACGCAGTATTTT
CDR3: CASSKRGPFGPRPDTQYF
D: NA
J: TRBJ2-3
size: few
V: TRBV21-1

DNA: TGCAGTGCCCGGGGTGGCCAGGGGAATAGCAATGAGCAGTTCTTC
CDR3: CSARGGQGNSNEQFF
D: NA
J: TRBJ2-1
size: many
V: TRBV20-1

DNA: TGTGCCAGCAGCTTAGGCGCAGGACACTATGGCTACACCTTC
CDR3: CASSLGAGHYGYTF
D: NA
J: TRBJ1-2
size: NA
V: TRBV7-9

DNA: TGTGCCAGCAGGGCACAATCGAACACTGAAGCTTTCTTT
CDR3: CASRAQSNTEAFF
D: NA
J: TRBJ1-1
size: few
V: TRBV14

DNA: TGTGCCAGCAGCGTAGATGAGGGGACGTACAATGAGCAGTTCTTC
CDR3: CASSVDEGTYNEQFF
D: NA
J: TRBJ2-1
size: many
V: TRBV9

DNA: TGTGCCACCACTTTCGACTCGGGCTCCTACAATGAGCAGTTCTTC
CDR3: CATTFDSGSYNEQFF
D: NA
J: TRBJ2-1
size: once
V: TRBV2

DNA: TGTGCCAGCAGCCCGCAGTCCTATAATTCACCCCTCCACTTT
CDR3: CASSPQSYNSPLHF
D: NA
J: TRBJ1-6
size: few
V: TRBV9

DNA: TGTGCCAGCAAATTGGGACAGGGGGCGCGTGGGGAGACCCAGTACTTC
CDR3: CASKLGQGARGETQYF
D: TRBD1
J: TRBJ2-5
size: few
V: TRBV2

DNA: TGTGCCAGCTCAGTAGTCGCGGAGTATAGCAATCAGCCCCAGCATTTT
CDR3: CASSVVAEYSNQPQHF
D: NA
J: TRBJ1-5
size: NA
V: TRBV18

DNA: TGCAGTGCTAGGACCCTGATAACCTACGAGCAGTACTTC
CDR3: CSARTLITYEQYF
D: NA
J: TRBJ2-7
size: NA
V: TRBV20-1

DNA: TGTGCCAGCGCTGCAGGGGAGACCCAGTACTTC
CDR3: CASAAGETQYF
D: NA
J: TRBJ2-5
size: many
V: TRBV6-2/TRBV6-3

DNA: TGCGCCAGCAGCTTGGCCGCAACCCCCGCGGTGGGCGATGAGCAGTTCTTC
CDR3: CASSLAATPAVGDEQFF
D: NA
J: TRBJ2-1
size: NA
V: TRBV5-1

DNA: TGTGCCAGCAGCGTAGTAGGGCAAGACACCATATATTTT
CDR3: CASSVVGQDTIYF
D: NA
J: TRBJ1-3
size: NA
V: TRBV9

DNA: TGTGCCAGCAGCGTAGGGTCAGGGGGGCGCGAAGTGGATACGCAGTATTTT
CDR3: CASSVGSGGREVDTQYF
D: NA
J: TRBJ2-3
size: NA
V: TRBV9

DNA: TGTGCCAGCAGCTTAGCGATGGGCGAGTCACCCCTCCACTTT
CDR3: CASSLAMGESPLHF
D: NA
J: TRBJ1-6
size: few
V: TRBV7-8

DNA: TGTGCCAGTAGTATATTGGGACTAGCGCACAATGAGCAGTTCTTC
CDR3: CASSILGLAHNEQFF
D: TRBD2
J: TRBJ2-1
size: NA
V: TRBV19

DNA: TGTGCCAGCAGTTCGTCCAGGCCTCTTAGGGGAGAGACCCAGTACTTC
CDR3: CASSSSRPLRGETQYF
D: NA
J: TRBJ2-5
size: many
V: TRBV28

DNA: TGTGCCAGCAGGAGGCCCGGTGGGCGGGAAAACATTCGTGAGCAGTTCTTC
CDR3: CASRRPGGRENIREQFF
D: NA
J: TRBJ2-1
size: few
V: TRBV7-9

DNA: TGTGCCAGCAGCTTAGGAGGAGGGGCCCGCACCGGGGAGCTGTTTTTT
CDR3: CASSLGGGARTGELFF
D: NA
J: TRBJ2-2
size: NA
V: TRBV7-9

DNA: TGCAGGGCCGGGGTCGGTGGTTTCAGGGACACTGAAGCTTTCTTT
CDR3: CRAGVGGFRDTEAFF
D: NA
J: TRBJ1-1
size: NA
V: TRBV20-1

DNA: TGTGCCAGTAGCCCCCGGGGGGACACCTCAGCTAACTATGGCTACACCTTC
CDR3: CASSPRGDTSANYGYTF
D: NA
J: TRBJ1-2
size: NA
V: TRBV7-2

DNA: TGTGCCAGCAGCTTTACCGGGACTACGAACACCGGGGAGCTGTTTTTT
CDR3: CASSFTGTTNTGELFF
D: TRBD2
J: TRBJ2-2
size: few
V: TRBV7-2

DNA: TGTGCCAGCAGCCAAGGGGGCACAGGGGGCCAAGAGACCCAGTACTTC
CDR3: CASSQGGTGGQETQYF
D: TRBD1
J: TRBJ2-5
size: many
V: TRBV14

DNA: TGTGCCAGCAGTTCATTCGGACTGGGAAAGGATGGCTACACCTTC
CDR3: CASSSFGLGKDGYTF
D: NA
J: TRBJ1-2
size: many
V: TRBV12-3/TRBV12-4

DNA: TGCAGTGCTAGAGTGTCCGGGACTTCCGCCTACGAGCAGTACTTC
CDR3: CSARVSGTSAYEQYF
D: NA
J: TRBJ2-7
size: NA
V: TRBV20-1

DNA: TGTGCCAGCAGCGTCGGCTCAGGGACAGATACGCAGTATTTT
CDR3: CASSVGSGTDTQYF
D: NA
J: TRBJ2-3
size: NA
V: TRBV9

DNA: TGTGCCAGCAGTTACTCATCGGGGGGGCTTTCAGAGACCCAGTACTTC
CDR3: CASSYSSGGLSETQYF
D: TRBD2
J: TRBJ2-5
size: many
V: TRBV6-2/TRBV6-3

DNA: TGTGCCAGCAGCTTAGGGGGGCGCGTTGTTAACACTGAAGCTTTCTTT
CDR3: CASSLGGRVVNTEAFF
D: NA
J: TRBJ1-1
size: NA
V: TRBV7-2

DNA: TGTGCCAGCAGCTTGACTAGCGGGGGGCAGGAGCAGTTCTTC
CDR3: CASSLTSGGQEQFF
D: TRBD2
J: TRBJ2-1
size: many
V: TRBV7-9

DNA: TGTGCCAGCAGCAGAGAGACTAGCGGGACCATTGAGCAGTTCTTC
CDR3: CASSRETSGTIEQFF
D: TRBD2
J: TRBJ2-1
size: NA
V: TRBV7-8

DNA: TGTGCCAGCAGTTTAGGACAGACTAAAGAGACCCAGTACTTC
CDR3: CASSLGQTKETQYF
D: NA
J: TRBJ2-5
size: many
V: TRBV12-3/TRBV12-4

DNA: TGTGCCAGCAGTTACGCGTCAGCCCGAAAGGGCAATGAGCAGTTCTTC
CDR3: CASSYASARKGNEQFF
D: NA
J: TRBJ2-1
size: many
V: TRBV6-5

DNA: TGTGCCAGCAGCATACAGGTTAGCAATCAGCCCCAGCATTTT
CDR3: CASSIQVSNQPQHF
D: NA
J: TRBJ1-5
size: NA
V: TRBV7-2

DNA: TGTGCCAGCAGTGAAGGCCTCTCCTACAATGAGCAGTACTTC
CDR3: CASSEGLSYNEQYF
D: NA
J: TRBJ2-7
size: NA
V: TRBV6-1

DNA: TGCGCCAGCAGGTCAAGGGACAATCAAGAGACCCAGTACTTC
CDR3: CASRSRDNQETQYF
D: NA
J: TRBJ2-5
size: many
V: TRBV5-1

DNA: TGCAGTGCTAGAGAGGCTAGCGGGGGCGAGACCCAGTACTTC
CDR3: CSAREASGGETQYF
D: TRBD2
J: TRBJ2-5
size: NA
V: TRBV20-1

DNA: TGCAGCGTTGAACGTTGGACAGGGGGGCAACTTGGCTACACCTTC
CDR3: CSVERWTGGQLGYTF
D: TRBD1
J: TRBJ1-2
size: NA
V: TRBV29-1

DNA: TGTGCCAGCAGCGCGGGACAGGGCGCTGAAGCTTTCTTT
CDR3: CASSAGQGAEAFF
D: TRBD1
J: TRBJ1-1
size: NA
V: TRBV5-6